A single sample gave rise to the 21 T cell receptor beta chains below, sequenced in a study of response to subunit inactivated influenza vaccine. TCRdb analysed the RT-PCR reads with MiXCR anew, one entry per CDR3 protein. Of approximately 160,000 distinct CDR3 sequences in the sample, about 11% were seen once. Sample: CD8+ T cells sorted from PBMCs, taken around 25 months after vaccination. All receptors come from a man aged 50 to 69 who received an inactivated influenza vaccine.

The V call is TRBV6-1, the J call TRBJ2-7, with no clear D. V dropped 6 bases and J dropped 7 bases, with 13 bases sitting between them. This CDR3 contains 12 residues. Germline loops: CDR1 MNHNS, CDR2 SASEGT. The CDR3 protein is CASREISAEQYF. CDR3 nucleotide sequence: TGTGCCAGCAGGGAAATATCCGCTGAGCAGTACTTC.

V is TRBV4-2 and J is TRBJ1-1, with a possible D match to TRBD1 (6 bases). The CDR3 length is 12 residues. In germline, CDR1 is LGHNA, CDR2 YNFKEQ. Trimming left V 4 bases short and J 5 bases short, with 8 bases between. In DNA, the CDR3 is TGTGCCAGCAGCCCAACAGGGACTGAAGCTTTCTTT. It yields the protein CASSPTGTEAFF.

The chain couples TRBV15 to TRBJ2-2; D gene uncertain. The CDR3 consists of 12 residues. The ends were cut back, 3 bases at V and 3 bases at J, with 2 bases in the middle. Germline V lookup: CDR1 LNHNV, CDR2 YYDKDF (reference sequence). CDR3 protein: CATSRDTGELFF. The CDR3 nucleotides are TGTGCCACCAGCAGGGACACCGGGGAGCTGTTTTTT.

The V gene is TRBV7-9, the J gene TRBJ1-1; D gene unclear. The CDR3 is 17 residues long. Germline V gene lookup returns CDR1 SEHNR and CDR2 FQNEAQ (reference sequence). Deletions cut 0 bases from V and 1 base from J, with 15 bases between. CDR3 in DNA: TGTGCCAGCAGCTTAGCGCTCGAAGGGTCATCGAACACTGAAGCTTTCTTT. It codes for CASSLALEGSSNTEAFF.

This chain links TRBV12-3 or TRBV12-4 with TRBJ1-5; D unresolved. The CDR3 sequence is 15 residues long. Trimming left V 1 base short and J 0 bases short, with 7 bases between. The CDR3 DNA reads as TGTGCCAGCAGTTTAGGCAGCTATAGCAATCAGCCCCAGCATTTT. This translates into CASSLGSYSNQPQHF.

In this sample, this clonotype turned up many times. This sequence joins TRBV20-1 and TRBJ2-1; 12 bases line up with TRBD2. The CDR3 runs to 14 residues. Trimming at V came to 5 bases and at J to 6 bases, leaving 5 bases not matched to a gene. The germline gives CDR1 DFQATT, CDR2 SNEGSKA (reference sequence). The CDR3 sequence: CSAQLAGGLNEQFF. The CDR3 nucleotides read TGCAGTGCTCAGCTAGCGGGGGGGCTCAATGAGCAGTTCTTC.

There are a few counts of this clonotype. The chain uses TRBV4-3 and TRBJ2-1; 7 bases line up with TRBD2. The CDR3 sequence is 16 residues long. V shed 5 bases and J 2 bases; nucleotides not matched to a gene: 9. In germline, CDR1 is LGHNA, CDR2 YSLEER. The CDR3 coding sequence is TGCGCCAGCAGCGCCCGACTAGCCCCGGCCTACAATGAGCAGTTCTTC. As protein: CASSARLAPAYNEQFF.

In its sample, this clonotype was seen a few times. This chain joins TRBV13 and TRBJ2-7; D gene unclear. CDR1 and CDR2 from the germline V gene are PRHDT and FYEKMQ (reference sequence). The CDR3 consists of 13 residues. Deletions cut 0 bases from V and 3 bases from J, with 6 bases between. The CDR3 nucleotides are TGTGCCAGCAGCTTAGGTAGGATCTACGAGCAGTACTTC. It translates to CASSLGRIYEQYF.

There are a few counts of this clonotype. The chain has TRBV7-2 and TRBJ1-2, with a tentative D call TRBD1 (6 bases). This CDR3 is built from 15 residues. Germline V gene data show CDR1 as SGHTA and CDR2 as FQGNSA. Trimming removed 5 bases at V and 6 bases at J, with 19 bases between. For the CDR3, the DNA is TGTGCCAGCAGCCCAAGGCGGGGGCGCCCCCATGGCTACACCTTC. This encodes CASSPRRGRPHGYTF.

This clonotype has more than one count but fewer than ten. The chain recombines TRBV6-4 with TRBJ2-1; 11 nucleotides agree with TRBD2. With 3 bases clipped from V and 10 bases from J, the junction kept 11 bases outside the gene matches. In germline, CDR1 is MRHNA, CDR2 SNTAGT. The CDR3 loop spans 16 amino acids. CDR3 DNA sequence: TGTGCCAGCAGTGAAGATCTAGCGGGGGGATTGAGAGAGCAGTTCTTC. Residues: CASSEDLAGGLREQFF.

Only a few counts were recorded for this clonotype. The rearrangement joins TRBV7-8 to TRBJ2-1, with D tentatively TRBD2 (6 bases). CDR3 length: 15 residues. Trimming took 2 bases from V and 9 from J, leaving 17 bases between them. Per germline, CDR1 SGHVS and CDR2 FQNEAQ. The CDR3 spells CASSLLGGARGEQFF. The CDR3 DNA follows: TGTGCCAGCAGCTTATTGGGGGGAGCACGGGGTGAGCAGTTCTTC.

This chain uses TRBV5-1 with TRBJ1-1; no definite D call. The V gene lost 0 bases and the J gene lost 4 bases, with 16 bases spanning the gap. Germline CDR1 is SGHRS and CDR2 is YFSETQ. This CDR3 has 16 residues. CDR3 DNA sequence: TGCGCCAGCAGCTTGGAGATCTCTACTTCGGGCACTGAAGCTTTCTTT. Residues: CASSLEISTSGTEAFF.

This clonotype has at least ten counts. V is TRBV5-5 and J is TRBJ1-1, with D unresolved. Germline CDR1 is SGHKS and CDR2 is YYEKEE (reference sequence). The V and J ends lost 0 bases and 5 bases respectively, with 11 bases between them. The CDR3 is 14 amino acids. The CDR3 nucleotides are TGTGCCAGCAGCTTGGCCGACCTGGGGACTGAAGCTTTCTTT. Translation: CASSLADLGTEAFF.

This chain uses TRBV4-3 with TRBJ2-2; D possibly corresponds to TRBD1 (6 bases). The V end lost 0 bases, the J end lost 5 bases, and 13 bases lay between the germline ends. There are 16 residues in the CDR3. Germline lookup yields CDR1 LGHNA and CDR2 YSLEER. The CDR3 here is CASSQDFSRGTGELFF. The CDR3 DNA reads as TGCGCCAGCAGCCAAGATTTTTCTAGGGGGACCGGGGAGCTGTTTTTT.

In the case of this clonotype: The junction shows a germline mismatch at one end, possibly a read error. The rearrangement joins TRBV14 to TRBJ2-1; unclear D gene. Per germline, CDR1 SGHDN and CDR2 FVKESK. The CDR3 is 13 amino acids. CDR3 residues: CASNQMRSGEQFF. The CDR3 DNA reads TGTGCCAGCAACCAAATGCGAAGTGGGGAGCAGTTCTTC.

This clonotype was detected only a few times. CDR3 DNA: TGTGCCAGCTCACATGGGACAGGGAGAAGCGAGCAGTACTTC. Protein: CASSHGTGRSEQYF. The rearrangement uses TRBV25-1 and TRBJ2-7; 9 bases agree with TRBD1. The CDR3 is 14 amino acids. J gave up 6 bases and V 8 bases, and 11 bases lay outside the gene matches. Per germline, CDR1 MGHDK and CDR2 SYGVNS.

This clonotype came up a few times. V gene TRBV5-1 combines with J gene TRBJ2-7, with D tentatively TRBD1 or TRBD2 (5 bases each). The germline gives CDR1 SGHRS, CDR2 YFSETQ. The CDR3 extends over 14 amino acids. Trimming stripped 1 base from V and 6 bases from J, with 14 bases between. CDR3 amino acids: CASSLKQGDFEQYF. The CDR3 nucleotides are TGCGCCAGCAGCTTGAAGCAGGGAGATTTCGAGCAGTACTTC.

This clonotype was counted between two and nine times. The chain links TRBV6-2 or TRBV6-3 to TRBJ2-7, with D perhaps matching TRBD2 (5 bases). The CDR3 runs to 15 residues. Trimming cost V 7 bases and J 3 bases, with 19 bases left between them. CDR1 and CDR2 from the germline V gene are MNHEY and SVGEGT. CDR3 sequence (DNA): TGTGCCAGCACTCCGAGGTCCTACCGGGGCTACGAGCAGTACTTC. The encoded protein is CASTPRSYRGYEQYF.

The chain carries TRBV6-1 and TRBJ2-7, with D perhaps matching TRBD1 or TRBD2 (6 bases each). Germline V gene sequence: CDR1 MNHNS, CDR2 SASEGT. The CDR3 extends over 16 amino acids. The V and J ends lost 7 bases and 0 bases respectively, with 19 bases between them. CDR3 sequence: CASMGGAEGSSYEQYF. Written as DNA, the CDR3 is TGTGCCAGCATGGGGGGCGCAGAAGGGAGCTCCTACGAGCAGTACTTC.

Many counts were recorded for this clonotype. This chain's CDR3 is CSGAGERNEQYF. As DNA, the CDR3 is TGCAGCGGAGCAGGGGAACGGAACGAGCAGTACTTC. The genes are TRBV29-1 and TRBJ2-7; D perhaps matches TRBD1 (6 bases). The CDR3 runs to 12 residues. V lost 7 bases and J 5 bases, leaving 15 bases between the germline ends. CDR1 and CDR2 from the germline V gene are SQVTM and ANQGSEA.

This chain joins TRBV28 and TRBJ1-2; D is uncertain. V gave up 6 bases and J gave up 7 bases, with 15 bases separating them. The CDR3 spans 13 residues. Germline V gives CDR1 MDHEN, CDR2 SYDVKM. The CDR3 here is CASRSVGSTGYTF. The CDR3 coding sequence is TGTGCCAGCAGGAGTGTGGGGTCCACTGGCTACACCTTC.